Below, 2 T cell receptor beta chains from the same sample are listed, as sequenced in a study of vaccination and CD4 T cells after COVID-19. Cultured CD4+ T-cell DNA underwent Oncomine TCR Beta short-read sequencing. MiXCR was run by TCRdb on the PCR reads, yielding one entry per CDR3 protein. The data contain nearly 15,000 distinct CDR3 sequences, 53% of them singletons. Indicated treatment: roughly 10-day PBMC culture with coronavirus spike peptide pools or control peptides (ViraFEST assay). No antigen has been assigned to these receptors. The sequences come from CD4+ T cells from blood, cultured in vitro, collected before SARS-CoV-2 vaccination. The origin of the receptors is a human donor who had recovered from COVID-19.

The count of this clonotype is one. V gene TRBV2 combines with J gene TRBJ1-5, with 10 positions matching TRBD1. The ends lost 5 bases at V and 11 bases at J; junction bases unmatched: 12. Per germline, CDR1 SNHLY and CDR2 FYNNEI. CDR3 length: 15 amino acids. CDR3 DNA sequence: TGTGCCAGCAGTTTCCGGGACAGGGGCTCGGTGGCCCAGCATTTT. It translates to CASSFRDRGSVAQHF. The entire variable domain, with the rest obtained from reference TRBV2 and TRBJ1-5, is as follows: EPEVTQTPSHQVTQMGQEVILRCVPISNHLYFYWYRQILGQKVEFLVSFYNNEISEKSEIFDDQFSVERPDGSNFTLKIRSTKLEDSAMYFCASSFRDRGSVAQHFGDGTRLSIL.

This chain links TRBV6-4 with TRBJ1-6, with 8 bases fitting TRBD1. Germline CDR1 and CDR2: MRHNA and SNTAGT. There are 17 residues in the CDR3. With 4 bases clipped from V and 0 bases from J, the junction kept 5 bases outside the gene matches. The CDR3 nucleotides are TGTGCCAGCAGTGGACAGGGGCCGAGCTCCTATAATTCACCCCTCCACTTT. This codes for CASSGQGPSSYNSPLHF.